This entry lists 21 T cell receptor beta chains sequenced from one sample in a study of T-cell reconstitution after alpha-beta-depleted transplantation in children. Unique molecular identifiers tagged the TCRbeta library. TCRdb processed the PCR reads anew with MiXCR; each CDR3 protein has one entry. Here the sample spans more than 200,000 distinct CDR3 sequences, approximately 24% being singletons. This specimen was PBMCs, mostly from graft donor cells, taken 360 days after TCRalphabeta/CD19-depleted stem cell transplant. These receptors were taken from a female patient aged 2 to 10 who had a stem cell transplant for congenital amegakaryocytic thrombocytopenia, so the T cells may come from the graft donor.

The CDR3 nucleotides are TGTGCCAGCAGCCGAAGGGGGGAGTCGACAGATACGCAGTATTTT. This codes for CASSRRGESTDTQYF. The chain links TRBV12-3 or TRBV12-4 to TRBJ2-3; the D gene could be TRBD1 or TRBD2 (6 bases each). V was trimmed by 6 bases and J by 3 bases, leaving 16 bases between them. The CDR3 has 15 residues.

This clonotype was seen ten or more times. The rearrangement uses TRBV4-2 and TRBJ1-2; TRBD1 matches 8 bases. The J segment lost 4 bases and the V segment lost 1 base, leaving 8 bases of the junction unmatched. The CDR3 spans 16 residues. In germline, CDR1 is LGHNA, CDR2 YNFKEQ. CDR3 nucleotide sequence: TGTGCCAGCAGCCAAGTTAGTGGACAGGGAGTCTATGGCTACACCTTC. Its protein product is CASSQVSGQGVYGYTF.

This clonotype was picked up a small number of times. The chain is built from TRBV18 and TRBJ2-5; D is unclear. The CDR3 contains 14 residues. CDR1 and CDR2 (germline): KGHSH, LQKENI. Trimming removed 1 base at V and 1 base at J, with 7 bases between. The chain's CDR3 is CASSPLSRQETQYF. CDR3 DNA: TGTGCCAGCTCACCACTTAGTCGCCAAGAGACCCAGTACTTC. Drawing the rest from reference TRBV18 and TRBJ2-5, the complete variable domain is NAGVMQNPRHLVRRRGQEARLRCSPMKGHSHVYWYRQLPEEGLKFMVYLQKENIIDESGMPKERFSAEFPKEGPSILRIQQVVRGDSAAYFCASSPLSRQETQYFGPGTRLLVL.

This clonotype was observed at least ten times. This chain links TRBV7-2 with TRBJ2-3; D unclear. This CDR3 comprises 14 residues. The V end was cut by 5 bases, the J end by 2 bases, with 11 bases between. Germline assignment: CDR1 SGHTA and CDR2 FQGNSA. CDR3 DNA sequence: TGTGCCAGCAGCCCTCACCCTAACACAGATACGCAGTATTTT. Its translation: CASSPHPNTDTQYF.

This clonotype was seen only a few times. This chain joins TRBV28 and TRBJ2-5, with 8 bases matching TRBD2. Trimming cost V 6 bases and J 4 bases; bases outside gene matches: 7. The germline CDR1 and CDR2 sequences are MDHEN and SYDVKM. This CDR3 contains 14 residues. DNA for the CDR3: TGTGCCAGCAGGGACAGCGGGAGTGCAGAGACCCAGTACTTC. Amino acids: CASRDSGSAETQYF.

The rearrangement joins TRBV3-1 to TRBJ2-4; D uncertain. This CDR3 is 19 amino acids long. CDR1 and CDR2 from the germline V gene are LGHDT and YNNKEL (reference sequence). The germline V and J ends were trimmed by 0 bases and 0 bases, with 18 bases remaining between them. The CDR3 spells CASSQDPRQAPLAKNIQYF. The CDR3 bases are TGTGCCAGCAGCCAAGATCCTCGGCAGGCGCCCCTAGCCAAAAACATTCAGTACTTC.

The rearrangement uses TRBV25-1 and TRBJ2-5; no clear D gene. Trimming stripped 1 base from V and 3 bases from J, with 15 bases between. CDR1 MGHDK and CDR2 SYGVNS come from the germline V gene. This CDR3 is 16 amino acids long. The CDR3 reads CASSEWEWGSKETQYF. The CDR3 nucleotides are TGTGCCAGCAGTGAATGGGAATGGGGAAGTAAAGAGACCCAGTACTTC.

This clonotype has a handful of counts. The gene calls are TRBV5-1 and TRBJ2-2; D is unclear. This CDR3 has 14 amino acids. Germline CDR1 reads SGHRS; CDR2 reads YFSETQ. V was cut by 0 bases and J by 4 bases, with 7 bases left in between. CDR3 coding DNA: TGCGCCAGCAGCTTGGCACAGTCCACCGGGGAGCTGTTTTTT. Encoded protein: CASSLAQSTGELFF.

As concerns this clonotype: The junction differs from germline at one of its ends, possibly a read error. V and J are TRBV14 and TRBJ1-3, with 7 positions matching TRBD1. There are 23 residues in the CDR3. CDR1 SGHDN and CDR2 FVKESK come from the germline V gene. CDR3 sequence reads: CASSKDGTGETCALTHSGNTIYF. The DNA of the CDR3 is TGTGCCAGCAGCAAAGATGGAACAGGGGAGACGTGTGCACTTACTCACTCTGGAAACACCATATATTTT.

This rearrangement joins TRBV5-1 to TRBJ1-1; D might be TRBD1 (6 bases). V lost 1 base, J lost 4 bases, and 14 bases lay in between. The CDR3 is 15 residues long. Germline CDR1 and CDR2: SGHRS and YFSETQ. The CDR3 spells CASSLSGGRLTEAFF. The CDR3 DNA reads as TGCGCCAGCAGCTTGAGTGGGGGGCGCCTCACTGAAGCTTTCTTT.

This rearrangement joins TRBV20-1 to TRBJ1-6; TRBD1 matches at 9 bases. V lost 4 bases, J lost 10 bases, and 11 bases stayed unmatched. This CDR3 has 15 residues. Germline loops: CDR1 DFQATT, CDR2 SNEGSKA (reference sequence). The CDR3 region is CSATGTGLFRSPLHF. The CDR3 DNA follows: TGCAGTGCTACCGGGACAGGGTTGTTTCGGTCACCCCTCCACTTT.

This clonotype has at least ten counts. The J gene is TRBJ2-7, the V gene TRBV25-1; 7 bases align to TRBD2. This CDR3 spans 14 amino acids. Germline V gene lookup returns CDR1 MGHDK and CDR2 SYGVNS. J gave up 3 bases and V 1 base, and 3 bases lay outside the gene matches. The CDR3 DNA sequence: TGTGCCAGCAGTGAATTTGGGGACTACTACGAGCAGTACTTC. This translates into CASSEFGDYYEQYF.

This clonotype was seen a few times. The chain uses TRBV5-1 and TRBJ2-1, with 8 bases identical to TRBD2. This CDR3 is 17 amino acids long. The germline gives CDR1 SGHRS, CDR2 YFSETQ. With 4 bases clipped from V and 6 bases from J, the junction kept 15 bases outside the gene matches. This chain's CDR3 is CASSATSGRLDPNEQFF. The CDR3 region has the DNA TGCGCCAGCAGCGCCACTAGCGGCCGATTGGATCCCAATGAGCAGTTCTTC.

A remark on this clonotype: A read error may explain this, as a much larger clone is one base away. The genes are TRBV24-1 and TRBJ2-5; no clear D. CDR1 is KGHDR and CDR2 is SFDVKD in the germline V gene. The CDR3 totals 13 residues. CDR3 region: CGTSGRYQETQYF. The CDR3 bases are TGTGGCACCAGTGGCAGGTACCAAGAGACCCAGTACTTC.

This clonotype has just a few counts. The rearrangement links TRBV3-1 to TRBJ1-5, with unresolved D. CDR1 is LGHDT and CDR2 is YNNKEL in the germline V gene (reference sequence). The V gene lost 1 base and the J gene lost 7 bases, with 8 bases spanning the gap. The CDR3 extends over 13 amino acids. The DNA of the CDR3 is TGTGCCAGCAGCCAAGGATCGAGGCAGCCCCAGCATTTT. Translation: CASSQGSRQPQHF.

The chain is built from TRBV29-1 and TRBJ2-1; 9 positions match TRBD2. The CDR3 length is 15 residues. CDR1 and CDR2 (germline): SQVTM, ANQGSEA. The V segment lost 6 bases and the J segment 4 bases; nucleotides outside the gene matches: 10. The CDR3 nucleotides read TGCAGCGTGGCCCACCTAGCGGGAACATACAATGAGCAGTTCTTC. This encodes CSVAHLAGTYNEQFF.

V gene TRBV12-3 or TRBV12-4 combines with J gene TRBJ2-7, with TRBD2 identical over 13 bases. The length of the CDR3 is 15 residues. Trimming removed 5 bases from V and 6 bases from J; junction bases left unmatched: 7. The chain's CDR3 is CASSHRTSGRGEQYF. The CDR3 DNA reads as TGTGCCAGCAGTCATCGGACTAGCGGGAGAGGCGAGCAGTACTTC.

The rearrangement links TRBV6-2 or TRBV6-3 to TRBJ2-2; D may be TRBD1 (5 bases). V was clipped by 6 bases and J by 6 bases, with 11 bases between them. Germline values: CDR1 MNHEY, CDR2 SVGEGT. CDR3 length equals 13 residues. The DNA of the CDR3 is TGTGCCAGCAGCCGGACACTGGCCGGGGAGCTGTTTTTT. As protein: CASSRTLAGELFF.

The chain employs TRBV4-1 and TRBJ2-2; D gene unclear. V was clipped by 0 bases and J by 1 base, with 3 bases between them. The CDR3 has 14 residues. Looked up from germline, CDR1 is MGHRA and CDR2 is YSYEKL. The CDR3 nucleotides read TGCGCCAGCAGCCAAGAACTGAACACCGGGGAGCTGTTTTTT. Amino acids: CASSQELNTGELFF.

The V call is TRBV20-1, the J call TRBJ2-7, with D tentatively TRBD2 (5 bases). The CDR3 is 12 amino acids. Germline V gene data show CDR1 as DFQATT and CDR2 as SNEGSKA (reference sequence). With 3 bases removed from V and 3 bases from J, the gap between germline ends came to 9 bases. This CDR3 reads CSASLRGYEQYF. For the CDR3, the DNA is TGCAGTGCTAGCCTCCGGGGCTACGAGCAGTACTTC.

This clonotype was counted a few times. The rearrangement links TRBV18 to TRBJ2-1; a possible D gene is TRBD1 (6 bases). The CDR3 consists of 14 residues. Trimming stripped 5 bases from V and 2 bases from J, with 10 bases between. CDR1 and CDR2 (germline): KGHSH, LQKENI. DNA of the CDR3: TGTGCCAGCTCAGGGACAACAACCTACAATGAGCAGTTCTTC. Translated: CASSGTTTYNEQFF.